This T cell receptor beta chain was retrieved from a study of shared clonotypes between healthy human individuals. Study background: The donor pool was made up of a couple of women and three men aged 18 to 49. The study's findings and limits: Relative to their counterparts shared across all four donors, non-shared clonotypes exhibited diminished generation probabilities.

The table came from immunoSEQ multiplex PCR; TCRdb's copy has only in-frame clones and leaves some out. The sample yields about a million clones, roughly 80% seen once. Unmatched junction bases numbered 2, after V lost 4 bases and J lost 0 bases. The CDR3 is 17 residues long. In germline, CDR1 is SGHNT, CDR2 YENEEA. With regard to this clone: What it recognizes is unknown. This specimen includes other DNA sequences encoding the same CDR3.

The chain employs TRBV11-3 and TRBJ2-3; 15 nucleotides align to TRBD2. This receptor was taken from a man between 18 and 29 years old in good health. The sample was memory CD4+ T cells sorted from blood. The subset is: CD45RA-negative fraction. The CDR3 nucleotides are TGTGCCAGCAGCTCGGGACTAGCGGGGGGAAGCACAGATACGCAGTATTTT. Residues: CASSSGLAGGSTDTQYF.